One and the same sample provided the 15 T cell receptor beta chains below, sequenced in a study of T cells in women clearing cervical HPV infection (dated by TCRdb to 2017 to 2018). Preparation of the library involved the immunoSEQ multiplex PCR assay. The source is immuneACCESS, and TCRdb retained only in-frame sequences with V and J called. Part of the clones is not carried over; for the studies checked, unresolved V genes explain less than half of this, and the remainder is unexplained. The sample table on file contains about 34,000 clones. Clones ranked in the top ten supply over 3% of the sample. What was sequenced was blood buffy coat. Source of these receptors: a woman between 18 and 69 years old with a cervical HPV16 infection that either progressed to CIN3+ or cleared (not recorded which).

Comment on this clone: Read coverage stops 3 residues before the CDR3 terminus; the germline J gene supplies the remainder. The rearrangement links TRBV2 to TRBJ1-5, with TRBD1 matching 10 bases. Trimming cost V 1 base and J 0 bases; bases outside gene matches: 3. Germline V lookup: CDR1 SNHLY, CDR2 FYNNEI. This CDR3 is built from 17 residues. The sequenced CDR3 bases are TGTGCCAGCAGTGAAGGACAGGGGGCTTATAGCAATCAGCCC. Encoded protein: CASSEGQGAYSNQP. The CDR3 reads in full as CASSEGQGAYSNQPQHF.

With respect to this clone: The DNA ends 3 residues before the CDR3 does, and the rest of the CDR3 is filled in from the germline J gene. Other DNA sequences from this sample encode an identical CDR3 as well. This rearrangement joins TRBV11-2 to TRBJ2-7; weak D call: TRBD1 (6 bases). Trimming left V 7 bases short and J 2 bases short, with 15 bases between. CDR1 is SGHAT, CDR2 FQNNGV, per germline. The CDR3 covers 14 residues. The CDR3 sequence: CASTPSPGAYEQYF. The CDR3 bases that were read are TGTGCCAGCACCCCCTCGCCAGGGGCCTACGAG.

The CDR3 sequence: CASSPIAGLAGGPSQETQYF. CDR3 bases read: TGTGCCAGTAGTCCGATAGCGGGACTAGCGGGGGGGCCCAGTCAGGAGACC. V usage is TRBV19 and J usage is TRBJ2-5, with 16 nucleotides matching TRBD2. The CDR3 goes on 3 residues after the read ends, and that part is filled in from the germline J gene. V lost 5 bases, J lost 5 bases, and 17 bases stayed unmatched. Germline V gives CDR1 LNHDA, CDR2 SQIVND (reference sequence). The CDR3 contains 20 residues.

Considering frequency, this clone is medium-sized. The read ends 3 residues before the CDR3 terminus; that terminus is restored from the germline J gene. This chain uses TRBV5-5 with TRBJ2-2; D not resolved. The CDR3 loop spans 15 amino acids. The V end lost 3 bases, the J end lost 0 bases, and 9 bases lay between the germline ends. CDR1 SGHKS and CDR2 YYEKEE come from the germline V gene (reference sequence). The CDR3: CASSSLIANTGELFF. Partial CDR3 DNA: TGTGCCAGCAGCTCCTTAATCGCGAACACCGGGGAG.

As to this clone: The read ends 3 residues early relative to the CDR3; the germline J gene fills the gap. This sequence joins TRBV19 and TRBJ2-3; 9 bases line up with TRBD1. The germline gives CDR1 LNHDA, CDR2 SQIVND (reference sequence). The CDR3 contains 14 residues. The CDR3 protein is CASSLNRGRETQYF. The sequenced CDR3 bases are TGTGCCAGTAGCTTAAACAGGGGGCGAGAGACG.

A note on this clone: Read data end 3 residues before the CDR3 end; the end is taken from the germline J gene. J is TRBJ1-2 and V is TRBV5-1, with D unresolved. The CDR3 is made up of 16 amino acids. Germline loops: CDR1 SGHRS, CDR2 YFSETQ. The CDR3 sequence: CASSFGLAVSTDTYTF. The CDR3 DNA, read in part, is TGCGCCAGCAGCTTCGGACTAGCGGTTAGCACAGATACC.

Notes on this clone: Sequencing ends 3 residues short of the CDR3 end; the germline J gene provides the rest. The chain carries TRBV5-1 and TRBJ1-1; perhaps TRBD1 as D (6 bases). CDR1 and CDR2 (germline): SGHRS, YFSETQ. Deletions cut 0 bases from V and 3 bases from J, with 9 bases between. The CDR3 totals 14 residues. CDR3 protein: CASSLGQVYTEAFF. The covered CDR3 bases are TGCGCCAGCAGCTTGGGACAGGTTTACACTGAA.

About this clone itself: The observed sequence ends 3 residues before the CDR3 terminus, with the missing tail filled in from the germline J gene. The chain recombines TRBV5-1 with TRBJ1-2, with D unclear. Germline CDR1 is SGHRS and CDR2 is YFSETQ. The germline V and J ends were trimmed by 1 base and 5 bases, with 12 bases remaining between them. This CDR3 region has 14 residues. The CDR3 region is CASSLSPIGYGYTF. The covered CDR3 bases are TGCGCCAGCAGCTTGTCCCCGATCGGGTATGGC.

About this clone itself: The read halts 3 residues ahead of the CDR3 end, with the missing end drawn from the germline J gene. The chain couples TRBV6-2 or TRBV6-3 to TRBJ2-3; D might be TRBD1 (5 bases). Per the germline V gene, CDR1 is MNHEY and CDR2 is SVGEGT. The CDR3 covers 14 residues. The covered CDR3 bases are TGTGCCAGCAGTTACCGACAGTCCAATCAGCCG. Its protein product is CASSYRQSNQP. The whole CDR3 region reads CASSYRQSNQPQYF.

With respect to this clone: The read halts 3 residues ahead of the CDR3 end, with the missing end drawn from the germline J gene. The rearrangement joins TRBV2 to TRBJ1-1; unclear D gene. CDR3 length equals 12 residues. Per the germline V gene, CDR1 is SNHLY and CDR2 is FYNNEI. Trimming stripped 11 bases from V and 4 bases from J, with 14 bases between. CDR3: CALRIRPTEAFF. Partial CDR3 DNA: TGTGCCCTTCGTATCAGGCCCACTGAA.

Details on this clone: From the germline J gene comes the end of the CDR3, since the read stops 3 residues before it. The chain carries TRBV18 and TRBJ2-7, with D possibly being TRBD1 (5 bases). Trimming took 0 bases from V and 1 from J, leaving 7 bases between them. This CDR3 spans 14 amino acids. Germline CDR1 is KGHSH and CDR2 is LQKENI. CDR3 amino acids: CASSPPDRSYEQYF. CDR3 DNA, as far as it was read: TGTGCCAGCTCACCACCTGACAGATCCTACGAG.

In regard to this clone: The CDR3 end falls 3 residues outside the read, so it is completed with the germline J gene. The rearrangement uses TRBV5-1 and TRBJ2-3; 9 nucleotides agree with TRBD1. The CDR3 length is 14 residues. V gave up 2 bases and J gave up 5 bases; unmatched junction bases: 3. Germline-derived CDR1 and CDR2 are SGHRS and YFSETQ. CDR3 DNA, as far as it was read: TGCGCCAGCAGCTTCCGACAGGGGGGAGATACG. Amino acids: CASSFRQGGDT. The entire CDR3 protein is CASSFRQGGDTQYF. The variable domain in full, completed from reference TRBV5-1 and TRBJ2-3, reads KAGVTQTPRYLIKTRGQQVTLSCSPISGHRSVSWYQQTPGQGLQFLFEYFSETQRNKGNFPGRFSGRQFSNSRSEMNVSTLELGDSALYLCASSFRQGGDTQYFGPGTRLTVL.

Concerning this clone: The CDR3 is cut off 3 residues early in the read; its end comes from the germline J gene. The chain joins TRBV7-3 to TRBJ1-2, with 10 bases that match TRBD1. This CDR3 region has 14 residues. CDR1 and CDR2 (germline): SGHTA, FQGTGA. J lost 6 bases, V lost 1 base, and 2 bases had no gene match. The DNA read from the CDR3 is TGTGCCAGCAGCTTAAGACAGGGGGCGGATGGC. This translates into CASSLRQGADG. From start to end, the CDR3 is CASSLRQGADGYTF.

Comment on this clone: The CDR3 goes on 3 residues after the read ends, and that part is filled in from the germline J gene. J is TRBJ1-5 and V is TRBV19, with 8 bases identical to TRBD1. The CDR3 covers 16 residues. Germline V gene lookup returns CDR1 LNHDA and CDR2 SQIVND (reference sequence). Unmatched junction bases numbered 10, after V lost 6 bases and J lost 3 bases. Partial CDR3 DNA: TGTGCCAGTAGATCAGGGGGCTGGGGATTCAATCAGCCC. Encoded protein: CASRSGGWGFNQP. In full, the CDR3 is CASRSGGWGFNQPQHF.

In regard to this clone: Coverage ceases 3 residues before the CDR3 finishes, and the germline J gene fills in the end. The chain is built from TRBV18 and TRBJ2-7, with unresolved D. V was cut by 3 bases and J by 3 bases, with 9 bases left in between. The CDR3 is 13 residues long. The germline gives CDR1 KGHSH, CDR2 LQKENI. Incomplete CDR3 DNA: TGTGCCAGCTCACCCTCCAGTTTCTACGAG. Amino acids: CASSPSSFYE. The whole CDR3 sequence is CASSPSSFYEQYF.